This TCR beta chain appears in the sequencing data of a study of a mutant IDH1 vaccine in newly diagnosed glioma. About the study: Commencement of vaccination occurred 4-6 weeks following radiotherapy alone, or concurrently with temozolomide cycles.

TCRdb's copy holds only in-frame clones and misses some; the assay was immunoSEQ multiplex PCR. The repertoire holds fewer than 70,000 clones, with under 90% as singletons. Germline-derived CDR1 and CDR2 are MNHNY and SVGAGI (reference sequence). V lost 6 bases and J 6 bases, leaving 19 bases between the germline ends. This CDR3 is 15 amino acids long. On this clone itself: The target antigen is unknown.

As to time point: week 11, during vaccination. Doses comprised 300 ug of mutant IDH1 20-mer peptide each, plus topical imiquimod. Each donor presented with a new WHO grade 3 or 4 astrocytoma that tested IDH1-mutant and showed ATRX loss. The V call is TRBV6-6, the J call TRBJ2-3, with a possible D match to TRBD1 (6 bases). This specimen was PBMCs, taken from a glioma patient whose treatment included an IDH1 peptide vaccine. The clonotype was recovered from a man under 40 with glioma. Here the CDR3 reads CASRSSGEPSDTQYF. In DNA, the CDR3 is TGTGCCAGCAGGTCCTCAGGGGAACCATCCGATACGCAGTATTTT.